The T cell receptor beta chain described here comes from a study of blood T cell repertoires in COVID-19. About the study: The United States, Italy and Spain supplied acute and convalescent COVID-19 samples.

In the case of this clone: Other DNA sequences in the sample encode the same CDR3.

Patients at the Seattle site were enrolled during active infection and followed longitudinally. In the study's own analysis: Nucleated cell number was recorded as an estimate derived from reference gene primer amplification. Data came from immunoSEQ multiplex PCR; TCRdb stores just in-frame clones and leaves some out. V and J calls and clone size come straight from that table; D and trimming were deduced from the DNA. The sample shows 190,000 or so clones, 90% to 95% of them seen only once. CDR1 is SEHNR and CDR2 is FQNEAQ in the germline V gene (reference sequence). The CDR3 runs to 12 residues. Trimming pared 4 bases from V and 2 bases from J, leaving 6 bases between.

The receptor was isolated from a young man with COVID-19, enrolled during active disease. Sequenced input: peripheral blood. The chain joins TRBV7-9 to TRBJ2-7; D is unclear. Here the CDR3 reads CASSSGTYEQYF. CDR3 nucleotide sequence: TGTGCCAGCAGCTCGGGTACCTACGAGCAGTACTTC.